Listed below are T cell receptor beta chains from one sample, sequenced in a study of cytomegalovirus exposure and HLA in healthy donors. Produced via immunoSEQ multiplex PCR; TCRdb's table is partial and in-frame only. This table holds approximately 110,000 clones, 75% to 85% found once. The sequencing sample was made of PBMCs. Every receptor here comes from a man younger than 45 in good health and CMV-seronegative. Both conserved end residues are part of each CDR3. The D gene is left open where the match is weak. Clone size is given for some rows only: seen once, a few or many times, or a class if the clone is expanded.

j_gene | v_gene | d_gene | abundance | CDR3aa | CDR3nt
TRBJ1-1 | TRBV28 | TRBD1 | - | CASSRPGTGIDTEAFF | TGTGCCAGCAGCCGTCCCGGGACAGGGATAGACACTGAAGCTTTCTTT
TRBJ2-1 | TRBV7-8 | TRBD2 | - | CASSSGLAGEGLNEQFF | TGTGCCAGCAGCTCGGGACTAGCGGGAGAAGGCTTGAATGAGCAGTTCTTC
TRBJ2-1 | TRBV19 | - | - | CASSIPRSGNEQFF | TGTGCCAGTAGTATACCGCGGAGCGGCAATGAGCAGTTCTTC
TRBJ1-2 | TRBV10-3 | - | - | CAISTTDNYGYTF | TGTGCCATCAGTACCACAGATAACTATGGCTACACCTTC
TRBJ2-5 | TRBV25-1 | - | - | CASSAHGVEGIQETQYF | TGTGCCAGCAGTGCCCACGGAGTAGAAGGAATCCAAGAGACCCAGTACTTC
TRBJ2-1 | TRBV5-1 | - | - | CASSLADGSSYNEQFF | TGCGCCAGCAGCTTGGCCGACGGGAGCTCCTACAATGAGCAGTTCTTC
TRBJ2-3 | TRBV5-1 | TRBD1 | - | CASSFRGQGTPSRTDTQYF | TGCGCCAGCAGCTTCCGGGGACAGGGAACCCCTAGTCGCACAGATACGCAGTATTTT
TRBJ2-2 | TRBV5-1 | TRBD1 | - | CASSSRQGWKLFF | TGCGCCAGCAGCTCCCGACAGGGCTGGAAGCTGTTTTTT
TRBJ1-2 | TRBV2 | TRBD1 | - | CASSVRTGDIYGYTF | TGTGCCAGCAGTGTCCGGACAGGGGACATCTATGGCTACACCTTC
TRBJ1-4 | TRBV6-5 | TRBD1 | few | CASSPGTGLNEKLFF | TGTGCCAGCAGTCCCGGGACAGGCCTTAATGAAAAACTGTTTTTT
TRBJ2-3 | TRBV2 | TRBD2 | once | CASSGFTSGGSDTQYF | TGTGCCAGCAGTGGATTCACTAGCGGGGGGTCAGATACGCAGTATTTT
TRBJ1-1 | TRBV6-1 | - | - | CASSEQVDTEAFF | TGTGCCAGCAGTGAACAGGTGGACACTGAAGCTTTCTTT
TRBJ1-3 | TRBV5-1 | - | few | CASSSGLSGNTIYF | TGCGCCAGCAGCTCAGGCCTCTCTGGAAACACCATATATTTT
TRBJ2-6 | TRBV5-1 | - | few | CASSLSGGANVLTF | TGCGCCAGCAGCCTCAGCGGCGGGGCCAACGTCCTGACTTTC
TRBJ2-2 | TRBV2 | TRBD2 | - | CASSETGRGTGELFF | TGTGCCAGCAGTGAGACCGGGAGGGGGACCGGGGAGCTGTTTTTT
TRBJ2-1 | TRBV28 | TRBD2 | - | CASSALRTSVSNEQFF | TGTGCCAGCAGTGCCCTACGGACTAGCGTAAGCAATGAGCAGTTCTTC
TRBJ2-1 | TRBV9 | TRBD2 | - | CASSVSGVAGTYNEQFF | TGTGCCAGCAGCGTCTCTGGGGTAGCGGGGACCTACAATGAGCAGTTCTTC
TRBJ1-2 | TRBV6-6 | - | - | CASSLSRGLDGYTF | TGTGCCAGCAGTCTCTCCCGGGGTTTGGATGGCTACACCTTC
TRBJ2-1 | TRBV7-9 | - | once | CASSPLGGHGQFF | TGTGCCAGCAGCCCTCTAGGAGGGCATGGGCAGTTCTTC
TRBJ2-5 | TRBV9 | TRBD1 | once | CASSPVTGTGQETQYF | TGTGCCAGCAGCCCCGTGACCGGGACAGGGCAAGAGACCCAGTACTTC
TRBJ2-5 | TRBV28 | - | - | CASSLTGIRETQYF | TGTGCCAGCAGCCTTACAGGGATCCGAGAGACCCAGTACTTC
TRBJ2-3 | TRBV29-1 | TRBD2 | - | CSVLAGAGTDTQYF | TGCAGCGTTCTAGCGGGAGCCGGCACAGATACGCAGTATTTT
TRBJ2-1 | TRBV28 | - | - | CASSVPQGREVNEQFF | TGTGCCAGCAGTGTCCCACAGGGGCGGGAAGTCAATGAGCAGTTCTTC
TRBJ1-2 | TRBV2 | TRBD1 | - | CASSEAQGDYGYTF | TGTGCCAGCAGTGAAGCCCAGGGGGACTATGGCTACACCTTC
TRBJ2-5 | TRBV5-1 | - | - | CASTKTSEEQETQYF | TGCGCCAGCACCAAGACTTCTGAGGAGCAGGAGACCCAGTACTTC
TRBJ1-4 | TRBV4-1 | - | - | CASSQDELGATNEKLFF | TGCGCCAGCAGCCAAGATGAACTTGGTGCAACTAATGAAAAACTGTTTTTT
TRBJ1-1 | TRBV6-6 | - | - | CASSYARDTEAFF | TGTGCCAGCAGTTACGCTCGGGACACTGAAGCTTTCTTT
TRBJ1-5 | TRBV28 | TRBD1 | - | CASSASGGYSNQPQHF | TGTGCCAGCAGTGCTTCAGGGGGTTATAGCAATCAGCCCCAGCATTTT
TRBJ2-7 | TRBV11-2 | TRBD1 | once | CASSLAKQGAEQYF | TGTGCCAGCAGCTTAGCAAAACAGGGGGCGGAGCAGTACTTC
TRBJ2-5 | TRBV18 | TRBD2 | - | CASFSGVQETQYF | TGTGCCAGCTTCAGCGGGGTACAAGAGACCCAGTACTTC
TRBJ2-2 | TRBV5-6 | TRBD2 | - | CASSLVSLAANTGELFF | TGTGCCAGCAGCTTGGTGTCTCTAGCGGCGAACACCGGGGAGCTGTTTTTT
TRBJ2-7 | TRBV4-3 | - | few | CASSQDRGTYEQYF | TGCGCCAGCAGCCAAGACAGGGGCACCTACGAGCAGTACTTC
TRBJ2-7 | TRBV30 | - | - | CAWGLTNYPQLEQYF | TGTGCCTGGGGGTTGACTAATTACCCCCAACTCGAGCAGTACTTC
TRBJ1-4 | TRBV7-2 | - | once | CASSPRTATNEKLFF | TGTGCCAGCAGCCCCAGGACAGCAACTAATGAAAAACTGTTTTTT
TRBJ1-2 | TRBV10-3 | - | - | CASTTGGRGDGYTF | TGTGCCTCCACGACCGGCGGGAGGGGAGATGGCTACACCTTC
TRBJ1-3 | TRBV7-4 | - | few | CASSLSVPGNTIYF | TGTGCCAGCAGCTTGAGTGTACCTGGAAACACCATATATTTT
TRBJ1-6 | TRBV6-6 | TRBD1 | - | CASLPGQGISPLHF | TGTGCCAGTCTCCCGGGACAGGGGATATCACCCCTCCACTTT
TRBJ1-1 | TRBV10-3 | TRBD1 | once | CAIRGQGGMNTEAFF | TGTGCCATCAGAGGACAGGGAGGAATGAACACTGAAGCTTTCTTT
TRBJ2-7 | TRBV4-2 | TRBD2 | few | CASSQASTGGGSYEQYF | TGTGCCAGCAGCCAAGCGTCGACCGGGGGGGGCTCCTACGAGCAGTACTTC
TRBJ2-5 | TRBV28 | - | - | CASTSPRAGRETQYF | TGTGCCAGCACCTCCCCCCGGGCAGGGCGGGAGACCCAGTACTTC
TRBJ2-5 | TRBV28 | - | - | CASRGFQETQYF | TGTGCCAGCAGGGGCTTCCAAGAGACCCAGTACTTC
TRBJ2-1 | TRBV5-1 | - | - | CASSSGHPGNEQFF | TGCGCCAGCAGCTCAGGACACCCTGGGAATGAGCAGTTCTTC
TRBJ1-1 | TRBV5-5 | - | - | CASSLYTGSDEAFF | TGTGCCAGCAGCTTGTATACCGGGTCTGATGAAGCTTTCTTT
TRBJ2-1 | TRBV4-3 | - | few | CASSQVMSSWEQFF | TGCGCCAGCAGCCAAGTAATGTCTAGCTGGGAGCAGTTCTTC
TRBJ2-7 | TRBV10-3 | TRBD1 | - | CAISDFDRGGSYEQYF | TGTGCCATCAGTGATTTTGACAGGGGGGGCTCCTACGAGCAGTACTTC
TRBJ2-1 | TRBV9 | - | - | CASSVEGREPYNEQFF | TGTGCCAGCAGCGTAGAGGGCAGGGAACCCTACAATGAGCAGTTCTTC
TRBJ2-1 | TRBV6-4 | TRBD2 | once | CASSDRAGGPHEQFF | TGTGCCAGCAGTGACAGGGCGGGAGGGCCCCATGAGCAGTTCTTC
TRBJ1-1 | TRBV29-1 | TRBD1 | - | CSAANPAGGNTEAFF | TGCAGCGCCGCTAACCCAGCAGGGGGGAACACTGAAGCTTTCTTT